This TCR beta chain is from a study of CD8 T cells in Susac syndrome. With V trimmed by 5 bases and J by 3 bases, 12 bases remained unmatched. This CDR3 spans 16 amino acids. CDR1 is LNHDA and CDR2 is SQIVND in the germline V gene (reference sequence). With random hexamers, reverse transcription was performed on about 0.5 to 1 ug of RNA. MiXCR, applied by TCRdb to the immunoSEQ multiplex PCR reads, yields one record per CDR3 protein. This table holds about 53,000 distinct CDR3 sequences, 95% found once. The V and J genes are TRBV19 and TRBJ2-7; TRBD1 matches at 8 bases. This receptor was identified in a human donor with Susac syndrome. The sequencing input was CD8+ T cells from PBMCs. Here the CDR3 DNA reads TGTGCCAGTAGTGTCAGCTCGGGACAGGCGAACTACGAGCAGTACTTC. Protein sequence: CASSVSSGQANYEQYF. The whole variable domain, remainder taken from reference TRBV19 and TRBJ2-7, is DGGITQSPKYLFRKEGQNVTLSCEQNLNHDAMYWYRQDPGQGLRLIYYSQIVNDFQKGDIAEGYSVSREKKESFPLTVTSAQKNPTAFYLCASSVSSGQANYEQYFGPGTRLTVT.